One and the same sample provided the 21 T cell receptor beta chains below, sequenced in a study of monozygotic twins with cystic fibrosis. Generated by immunoSEQ multiplex PCR, the TCRdb table keeps only in-frame clones and is missing some. Counted here are around 36,000 clones, around 66% occurring once; the ten biggest clones make up under 0.9%. Sequencing input: blood. The source of these receptors is a girl aged 5-17 years with cystic fibrosis.

V gene TRBV2 combines with J gene TRBJ1-2; the D is unclear. V shed 2 bases and J shed 2 bases, with 9 bases lying between them. Germline CDR1 and CDR2: SNHLY and FYNNEI. This CDR3 region has 14 residues. The chain's CDR3 is CASSESYGNYGYTF. The CDR3 DNA reads TGTGCCAGCAGTGAAAGTTATGGGAACTATGGCTACACCTTC.

The V gene is TRBV29-1, the J gene TRBJ1-1, with 7 bases identical to TRBD1. CDR1 SQVTM and CDR2 ANQGSEA come from the germline V gene. The J segment lost 6 bases and the V segment lost 4 bases, leaving 17 bases of the junction unmatched. The CDR3 is 16 amino acids. The CDR3 DNA sequence: TGCAGCGTTGTTTACAGGGGTTCGGGTTTGGGTGCTGAAGCTTTCTTT. Residues: CSVVYRGSGLGAEAFF.

In nucleotides, the CDR3 is TGTGCCAGCAGCCCCACAGGACTAGCGGGAGTACGGGCCAAAAACATTCAGTACTTC. It codes for CASSPTGLAGVRAKNIQYF. This chain joins TRBV7-8 and TRBJ2-4; TRBD2 matches at 13 bases. Germline assignment: CDR1 SGHVS and CDR2 FQNEAQ. With 5 bases clipped from V and 1 base from J, the junction kept 11 bases outside the gene matches. This CDR3 is 19 amino acids long.

The chain employs TRBV27 and TRBJ2-7; possible D gene TRBD1, 5 bases. This CDR3 comprises 12 residues. The ends were cut back, 5 bases at V and 7 bases at J, with 12 bases in the middle. Germline-derived CDR1 and CDR2 are MNHEY and SMNVEV (reference sequence). CDR3 nucleotides: TGTGCCAGCAGTCCGTTAGGGGATGAGCAGTACGTC. This codes for CASSPLGDEQYV.

The count of this clone is one. The rearrangement joins TRBV9 to TRBJ2-3; 7 bases match TRBD1. CDR1 and CDR2 from the germline V gene are SGDLS and YYNGEE. V dropped 3 bases and J dropped 6; count of bases not matched to a gene: 7. The CDR3 contains 14 residues. CDR3 sequence: CASSAGGFGDTQYF. For the CDR3, the DNA is TGTGCCAGCAGCGCAGGGGGTTTTGGCGATACGCAGTATTTT.

This chain uses TRBV30 with TRBJ2-7; D unclear. Germline loops: CDR1 GTSNPN, CDR2 SVGIG (reference sequence). Trimming stripped 4 bases from V and 1 base from J, with 11 bases between. The CDR3 has 13 residues. The DNA for the CDR3 is TGTGCCTGGACGCCTAGGCTGTCCTACGAGCAGTACTTC. Translating it yields CAWTPRLSYEQYF.

The chain has TRBV7-9 and TRBJ2-2; D uncertain. Germline-derived CDR1 and CDR2 are SEHNR and FQNEAQ (reference sequence). The V and J ends lost 3 bases and 4 bases respectively, with 15 bases between them. The CDR3 totals 16 residues. The CDR3 is CASSFRAPSGTGELFF. The CDR3, as DNA: TGTGCCAGCAGCTTTAGGGCGCCCTCGGGCACCGGGGAGCTGTTTTTT.

The rearrangement links TRBV9 to TRBJ2-2, with 9 positions matching TRBD1. Germline-derived CDR1 and CDR2 are SGDLS and YYNGEE. V lost 4 bases to trimming and J lost 1 base; unmatched junction nucleotides: 14. The CDR3 sequence is 19 residues long. The CDR3 spells CASSQTPWTGAGNTGELFF. DNA for the CDR3: TGTGCCAGCAGCCAAACCCCTTGGACAGGGGCTGGGAACACCGGGGAGCTGTTTTTT.

V and J are TRBV5-6 and TRBJ2-5, with TRBD2 matching 9 bases. The CDR3 totals 14 residues. Germline CDR1 SGHDT, CDR2 YYEEEE. Germline trimming cut 2 bases from V and 5 bases from J; bases unmatched to any gene: 4. CDR3 sequence (DNA): TGTGCCAGCAGCTTACGCGGGAGGGGTGAGACCCAGTACTTC. Amino acid sequence: CASSLRGRGETQYF.

The CDR3 DNA follows: TGTGCCAGCAGCCTAAACGGTCTAGCGGAGGGGGGCACAGATACGCAGTATTTT. Its protein product is CASSLNGLAEGGTDTQYF. The rearrangement links TRBV9 to TRBJ2-3; D is perhaps TRBD2 (7 bases). The V and J ends lost 4 bases and 1 base respectively, with 22 bases between them. The CDR3 sequence is 18 residues long. Germline lookup yields CDR1 SGDLS and CDR2 YYNGEE.

J is TRBJ2-7 and V is TRBV19; 8 bases match TRBD2. CDR1 and CDR2 (germline): LNHDA, SQIVND (reference sequence). The CDR3 is made up of 14 amino acids. CDR3 residues: CASTHRTSSHEQYV. Here the CDR3 DNA reads TGTGCCAGTACCCATCGGACTAGCTCCCACGAGCAGTACGTC.

A word on this clone: At one end the junction does not follow the germline gene, possibly because of a read error. V gene TRBV7-7 combines with J gene TRBJ2-7; 9 bases map to TRBD1. Germline loops: CDR1 SSHAT, CDR2 FNYEAQ (reference sequence). The CDR3 is 13 residues long. CDR3 sequence: CASSSSTGGEQYF. CDR3 nucleotide sequence: TGTGCTAGCAGCTCCTCGACAGGGGGTGAGCAGTACTTC.

This chain links TRBV7-2 with TRBJ2-1; TRBD2 matches 11 bases. The V and J ends lost 0 bases and 6 bases, in that order; junction bases with no gene match: 7. In germline, CDR1 is SGHTA, CDR2 FQGNSA. The CDR3 loop spans 17 amino acids. The CDR3 DNA is TGTGCCAGCAGCTTAGCCTCTACTAGCGGGAGTCTCAATGAGCAGTTCTTC. Amino acids: CASSLASTSGSLNEQFF.

CDR3 in amino acids: CASSLGGSGNHPEETQYF. The CDR3 nucleotides read TGTGCCAGCAGCCTCGGTGGTAGCGGGAACCACCCCGAAGAGACCCAGTACTTC. The rearrangement uses TRBV4-2 and TRBJ2-5; 8 nucleotides align to TRBD2. This CDR3 is 18 amino acids long. V lost 4 bases, J lost 3 bases, and 16 bases stayed unmatched. Per the germline V gene, CDR1 is LGHNA and CDR2 is YNFKEQ.

The sample holds a few counts of this clone. The V and J genes are TRBV29-1 and TRBJ1-1; the match to TRBD1 covers 7 bases. The germline V gene encodes CDR1 SQVTM and CDR2 ANQGSEA. The CDR3 sequence is 13 residues long. V dropped 6 bases and J dropped 0; count of bases not matched to a gene: 4. The CDR3 DNA sequence: TGCAGCGTCAACAGGGGAATGAACACTGAAGCTTTCTTT. Translation: CSVNRGMNTEAFF. The variable domain in full, completed from reference TRBV29-1 and TRBJ1-1, reads SAVISQKPSRDICQRGTSLTIQCQVDSQVTMMFWYRQQPGQSLTLIATANQGSEATYESGFVIDKFPISRPNLTFSTLTVSNMSPEDSSIYLCSVNRGMNTEAFFGQGTRLTVV.

The chain joins TRBV6-6 to TRBJ1-4; 7 nucleotides line up with TRBD1. The germline gives CDR1 MNHNY, CDR2 SVGAGI (reference sequence). There are 15 residues in the CDR3. V lost 7 bases and J lost 8; bases outside the gene matches: 13. As DNA, the CDR3 is TGTGCCAGCAACGATGGGACAGTCGATCTAGAAAAACTGTTTTTT. This gives the protein CASNDGTVDLEKLFF.

As for this clone: One junction end disagrees with the germline gene, perhaps due to a read error. The CDR3 DNA is TGCGCCAGCGGGGGACTAGCGGGAGGGCCGAAAACCGGGGAGCTGTTTTTT. This translates into CASGGLAGGPKTGELFF. This chain connects TRBV5-1 to TRBJ2-2, with TRBD2 matching 16 bases. This CDR3 comprises 17 residues. CDR1 and CDR2 (germline): SGHRS, YFSETQ.

This chain joins TRBV5-4 and TRBJ2-7; 11 bases line up with TRBD2. The J segment lost 5 bases and the V segment lost 0 bases, leaving 16 bases of the junction unmatched. The length of the CDR3 is 19 residues. Looked up from germline, CDR1 is SGHNT and CDR2 is YYREEE (reference sequence). The CDR3 loop reads CASSLGGGLAGGPYNEQYV. The DNA for the CDR3 is TGTGCCAGCAGCTTGGGTGGAGGTTTAGCGGGAGGGCCGTATAACGAGCAGTACGTC.

The V gene is TRBV18, the J gene TRBJ2-7; a weak D match, TRBD1 (6 bases). Germline-derived CDR1 and CDR2 are KGHSH and LQKENI. The CDR3 consists of 14 residues. The V end was cut by 3 bases, the J end by 7 bases, with 16 bases between. The CDR3 nucleotides read TGTGCCAGCTCACCCACACAGGGTATGGGGGAGCAGTACGTC. This codes for CASSPTQGMGEQYV.

J is TRBJ2-7 and V is TRBV7-6, with D uncertain. CDR3 length: 14 residues. The V gene lost 2 bases and the J gene lost 5 bases, with 13 bases spanning the gap. Germline assignment: CDR1 SGHVS and CDR2 FNYEAQ. The CDR3 loop is CASSLSPGEDEQYF. CDR3 nucleotides: TGTGCCAGCAGCTTATCCCCAGGAGAGGACGAGCAGTACTTC.

V usage is TRBV6-7 and J usage is TRBJ1-1; possible D gene TRBD1, 5 bases. TRBV6-7 counts as an open reading frame of uncertain function. Trimming took off 10 bases at V and 0 bases at J, with 9 bases between the two ends. This CDR3 is 12 amino acids long. The CDR3 DNA reads as TGTGCCATCCAGGGTCTGAACACTGAAGCTTTCTTT. Its translation is CAIQGLNTEAFF.